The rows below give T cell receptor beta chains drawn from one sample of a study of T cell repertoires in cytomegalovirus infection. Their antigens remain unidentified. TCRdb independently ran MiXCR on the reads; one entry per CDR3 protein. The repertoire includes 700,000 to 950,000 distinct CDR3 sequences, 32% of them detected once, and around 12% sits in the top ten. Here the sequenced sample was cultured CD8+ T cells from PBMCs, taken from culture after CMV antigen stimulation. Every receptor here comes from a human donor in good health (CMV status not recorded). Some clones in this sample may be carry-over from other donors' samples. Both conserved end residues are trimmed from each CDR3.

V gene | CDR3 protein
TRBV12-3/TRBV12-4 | ASNPGTESYNEQF
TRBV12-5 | ASGLGGRGYT
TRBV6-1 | ASTSWDGYNEQF
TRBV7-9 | ASSSQGGGKNIQY
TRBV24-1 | ATSDGTDTEAF
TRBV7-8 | ASSLATGDNQPQH
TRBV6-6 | ASSIPGLRDTEAF
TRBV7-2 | ASSFGTRYSGELF
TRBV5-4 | ASSLTAGGFSPLH
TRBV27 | ASRIDSGTSSLSEQF
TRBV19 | ASSIEGIAHDEQF
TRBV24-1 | ATQGADSNQPQH
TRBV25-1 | ASSPFDNEQF
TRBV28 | ASSRRTSGSVGQF
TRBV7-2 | ASSPWDRGQSYGYT
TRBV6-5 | ASSTRGAQETQY
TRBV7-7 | ASSLRRGVDNEQF
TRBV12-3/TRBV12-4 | ASSFVLQGAYEQY
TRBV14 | ASSQVESGPDDTQY
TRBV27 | ASSLSQGSQPQH
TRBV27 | ASRPTGLDYNEQF
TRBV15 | ATSSGSGGRGGTDTQY
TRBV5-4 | ASGGAADTQY
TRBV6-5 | ASSYSGQLGTEAF
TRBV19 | ASSIDPPGLAGLTQY
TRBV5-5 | ASAPEGGGKTQY
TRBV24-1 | ATSTDRGGIRGYNEQF
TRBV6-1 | ASRGAQVQETQY
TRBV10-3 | ATPGLAGFYGAKNIQY
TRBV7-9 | ASSHDSNYGYT
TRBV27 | ASSRTLEDLGNQPQH
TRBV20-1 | SATTGGTYNEQF
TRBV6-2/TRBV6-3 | ASTTDRVKNQPQH
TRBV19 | ASSIDLSGSEQY
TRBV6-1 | ASASGTGSTGELF
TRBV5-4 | ATLQGGYGYT
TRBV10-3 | AISEGIWAGGEVGELF
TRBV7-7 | ASSFASGASDTQY
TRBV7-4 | ASSFLLQGAGEKLF
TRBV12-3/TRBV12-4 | ASTLDRAEAF
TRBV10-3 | AIRLDERGPGFEQF
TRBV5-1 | ASSPSTEPSYEQY
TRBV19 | ASSIADINQPQH
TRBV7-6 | ASSLAEGGQEKLF
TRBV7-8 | ASSLALTSGGRGGTDTQY
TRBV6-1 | FTGTQY
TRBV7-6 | ASSLAEDRVYGYT